One sample yielded the 12 T cell receptor beta chains listed below, sequenced in a study of technical replicates of blood from a handful of donors. Sequencing used immunoSEQ multiplex PCR; TCRdb keeps in-frame clones, though not all of them. Of over 85,000 clones listed, 95% to 97% were seen once; the top ten hold about 0.39%. The sample consisted of T cells isolated from PBMCs. All receptors derive from a human donor in good health.

The chain couples TRBV25-1 to TRBJ2-7; no clear D. The germline V gene encodes CDR1 MGHDK and CDR2 SYGVNS. The CDR3 is made up of 11 amino acids. The V end lost 2 bases, the J end lost 6 bases, and 5 bases lay between the germline ends. CDR3 nucleotide sequence: TGTGCCAGCAGTGAAGGGCTCGAGCAGTACTTC. Residues: CASSEGLEQYF.

The chain uses TRBV29-1 and TRBJ2-5; TRBD2 agrees at 8 bases. The CDR3 spans 13 residues. The V gene's germline CDR1 is SQVTM and CDR2 ANQGSEA. Trimming cost V 7 bases and J 5 bases; bases outside gene matches: 9. CDR3 residues: CSDGLALGETQYF. CDR3 nucleotides: TGCAGCGATGGACTAGCCCTGGGGGAGACCCAGTACTTC.

The gene calls are TRBV5-4 and TRBJ1-2; TRBD1 might be the D (5 bases). Trimming removed 0 bases at V and 10 bases at J, with 10 bases between. The CDR3 contains 12 residues. Germline CDR1 reads SGHNT; CDR2 reads YYREEE (reference sequence). The CDR3 DNA reads TGTGCCAGCAGCTTGGAACAGGCGACCTACACCTTC. Its protein is CASSLEQATYTF.

In this sample, this clone turned up a few times. The V gene is TRBV2, the J gene TRBJ1-3; TRBD1 aligns across 9 bases. V shed 9 bases and J 4 bases; nucleotides not matched to a gene: 10. Germline CDR1 SNHLY, CDR2 FYNNEI. CDR3 length equals 15 residues. CDR3 in DNA: TGTGCCAGTAGCCGGGACAGGGAGTCCGGAAACACCATATATTTT. Protein: CASSRDRESGNTIYF.

The CDR3 protein is CASSLVANQETQYF. The CDR3 DNA reads as TGTGCCAGCAGTTTAGTAGCAAACCAAGAGACCCAGTACTTC. V usage is TRBV27 and J usage is TRBJ2-5; D gene unclear. Trimming cost V 2 bases and J 0 bases, with 7 bases left between them. Germline CDR1 is MNHEY and CDR2 is SMNVEV (reference sequence). The CDR3 sequence is 14 residues long.

The chain combines TRBV9 with TRBJ2-3; D remains unclear. The V end lost 4 bases, the J end lost 1 base, and 7 bases lay between the germline ends. The CDR3 sequence is 13 residues long. Germline V lookup: CDR1 SGDLS, CDR2 YYNGEE. CDR3 in DNA: TGTGCCAGCAGCAAATCCGGCACAGATACGCAGTATTTT. Protein product: CASSKSGTDTQYF.

The chain couples TRBV11-3 to TRBJ1-1; D possibly corresponds to TRBD1 (5 bases). Per germline, CDR1 SGHNT and CDR2 YENEEA. V was shortened by 5 bases and J by 5 bases, with 12 bases between the two germline ends. The CDR3 contains 13 residues. CDR3 protein: CASSLHPGTEAFF. CDR3 coding DNA: TGTGCCAGCAGCCTTCACCCAGGGACTGAAGCTTTCTTT.

CDR3 sequence: CATSRVRLAADNEQFF. In DNA, the CDR3 is TGTGCCACCAGCAGAGTTAGGCTAGCGGCCGACAATGAGCAGTTCTTC. This chain connects TRBV15 to TRBJ2-1; TRBD2 agrees at 7 bases. Germline CDR1 reads LNHNV; CDR2 reads YYDKDF (reference sequence). The CDR3 consists of 16 residues. After removal of 1 base from V and 5 bases from J, the junction contained 8 bases not matched to a gene.

This clone was seen only once. The chain joins TRBV7-2 to TRBJ2-7, with D unclear. The ends were cut back, 1 base at V and 2 bases at J, with 9 bases in the middle. Germline V gene lookup returns CDR1 SGHTA and CDR2 FQGNSA. This CDR3 is built from 14 residues. CDR3 sequence reads: CASSLVPETYEQYF. The CDR3 nucleotides are TGTGCCAGCAGCTTAGTCCCAGAAACCTACGAGCAGTACTTC.

The gene calls are TRBV6-5 and TRBJ2-2; possible D gene TRBD1, 6 bases. V lost 8 bases to trimming and J lost 0 bases, with 7 bases between them. The length of the CDR3 is 13 residues. Germline V CDR1 and CDR2: MNHEY, SVGAGI. The CDR3 sequence is CASGTTNTGELFF. CDR3 nucleotides: TGTGCCAGCGGGACAACGAACACCGGGGAGCTGTTTTTT.

The genes are TRBV5-8 and TRBJ1-5, with 11 bases matching TRBD1. The germline CDR1 and CDR2 sequences are SGHTS and YDEGEE. The length of the CDR3 is 15 residues. V lost 6 bases and J lost 5; bases outside the gene matches: 7. CDR3 amino acids: CASTLGQGAHQPQHF. The DNA of the CDR3 is TGTGCCAGCACCTTAGGACAGGGGGCCCATCAGCCCCAGCATTTT.

The chain is built from TRBV19 and TRBJ1-5; D is undetermined. The CDR3 extends over 16 amino acids. V was trimmed by 9 bases and J by 0 bases, leaving 18 bases between them. From germline, CDR1 is LNHDA and CDR2 SQIVND (reference sequence). The CDR3 loop reads CASRHLYRLSNQPQHF. Here the CDR3 DNA reads TGTGCCAGCCGACATCTATATCGCCTTAGCAATCAGCCCCAGCATTTT.